This T cell receptor beta chain appears in the sequencing data of a study of cytomegalovirus exposure and HLA in healthy donors. General study findings and limits: In the 130 or so validation repertoires, just under 95% of cluster scores exceeded 0, per a later analysis. Most TCR sequences proved rare, with some public TCRs found in many donors. A few of the chains that were CMV-associated were confirmed in vitro to be specific for CMV antigens.

About this clone itself: What it binds is not known.

Clones were read by immunoSEQ multiplex PCR, and TCRdb kept only the in-frame ones, dropping some. The table includes more than 95,000 clones, roughly nine tenths detected once. The ends were cut back, 0 bases at V and 0 bases at J, with 7 bases in the middle. CDR1 is LGHNA, CDR2 YSLEER, per germline. The CDR3 has 15 residues. V is TRBV4-3 and J is TRBJ2-3; D gene unclear. Source material: PBMCs. The TCR originated in a man aged 18 to 29 in good health and CMV-seropositive. The CDR3 sequence is CASSQDGRSTDTQYF. The CDR3 nucleotides are TGCGCCAGCAGCCAAGATGGGCGAAGCACAGATACGCAGTATTTT.